The 10 T cell receptor beta chains given below trace back to one sample, sequenced in a study of metastatic and nonmetastatic thyroid tumors. TCRdb re-processed the PCR reads through MiXCR. Among about 26,000 clones, roughly 25% were seen once, and the ten largest hold over 5%. Treatment of any kind had been given to no patient before thyroid surgery. Sequencing was carried out using blood. The receptors were gathered from a female donor with papillary thyroid cancer or a benign thyroid nodule (not recorded which). Some clones in this sample may be carry-over from other donors' samples.

This clone was detected only a few times. V is TRBV6-1 and J is TRBJ2-5; D remains unclear. The germline V and J ends were trimmed by 7 bases and 3 bases, with 18 bases remaining between them. The CDR3 totals 15 residues. CDR1 and CDR2 (germline): MNHNS, SASEGT. The CDR3 spells CASKKRWCFEETQYF. Here the CDR3 DNA reads TGTGCCAGCAAGAAGAGGTGGTGTTTCGAAGAGACCCAGTACTTC.

The sample holds many counts of this clone. CDR3 protein: CAFLGVAKNIQYF. In DNA, the CDR3 is TGTGCCTTCTTAGGTGTAGCCAAAAACATTCAGTACTTC. V and J are TRBV19 and TRBJ2-4; no clear D. Looked up from germline, CDR1 is LNHDA and CDR2 is SQIVND (reference sequence). The CDR3 sequence is 13 residues long. V lost 11 bases, J lost 0 bases, and 11 bases lay in between. The full variable domain, in which reference TRBV19 and TRBJ2-4 provide the parts outside the CDR3, is DGGITQSPKYLFRKEGQNVTLSCEQNLNHDAMYWYRQDPGQGLRLIYYSQIVNDFQKGDIAEGYSVSREKKESFPLTVTSAQKNPTAFYLCAFLGVAKNIQYFGAGTRLSVL.

This clone was observed many times. The chain is built from TRBV5-6 and TRBJ1-1, with 10 bases aligning to TRBD1. Germline-derived CDR1 and CDR2 are SGHDT and YYEEEE. This CDR3 is built from 15 residues. V lost 4 bases, J lost 1 base, and 4 bases stayed unmatched. CDR3 residues: CASSGDRGWNTEAFF. CDR3 sequence (DNA): TGTGCCAGCAGCGGGGACAGGGGATGGAACACTGAAGCTTTCTTT.

The rearrangement uses TRBV20-1 and TRBJ2-7, with D possibly matching TRBD2 (5 bases). The germline gives CDR1 DFQATT, CDR2 SNEGSKA (reference sequence). The CDR3 totals 16 residues. Trimming cost V 6 bases and J 2 bases, with 23 bases left between them. The CDR3 spells CSASAASWTSAYEQYF. The DNA of the CDR3 is TGCAGTGCATCTGCGGCTAGCTGGACGTCTGCCTACGAGCAGTACTTC.

The table lists this clone with a few counts. The chain is built from TRBV19 and TRBJ2-1, with 8 bases matching TRBD2. V was clipped by 8 bases and J by 9 bases; unmatched bases: 12. The CDR3 contains 14 residues. Germline CDR1 and CDR2: LNHDA and SQIVND (reference sequence). The CDR3 reads CASAGLGGSGEQFF. The CDR3 DNA is TGTGCCAGTGCGGGACTAGGGGGATCAGGTGAGCAGTTCTTC.

This clone occurred a few times. The V and J genes are TRBV6-1 and TRBJ2-7; D gene ambiguous. The germline gives CDR1 MNHNS, CDR2 SASEGT. This CDR3 has 15 amino acids. Trimming pared 4 bases from V and 0 bases from J, leaving 13 bases between. CDR3 sequence: CASSVNVGGSYEQYF. The CDR3 region has the DNA TGTGCCAGCAGTGTCAATGTTGGTGGCTCCTACGAGCAGTACTTC.

Concerning this clone: This is likely a read error, given that the CDR3 carries no conserved phenylalanine or tryptophan at its end. V is TRBV12-3 or TRBV12-4 and J is TRBJ2-1; 10 bases map to TRBD2. The CDR3 covers 15 residues. V gave up 7 bases and J gave up 8 bases; unmatched junction bases: 11. This CDR3 is CASINHGLAGDEQFL. CDR3 DNA: TGTGCCAGCATTAACCACGGGCTAGCGGGAGATGAGCAGTTCCTC.

This clone came up once. One junction end does not reproduce the germline sequence, and a read error may be involved. The J gene is TRBJ1-5, the V gene TRBV5-6, with D maybe TRBD1 (5 bases). The V gene's germline CDR1 is SGHDT and CDR2 YYEEEE. This CDR3 is built from 15 residues. The CDR3 sequence is CASSLAPGRDQPQLF. The CDR3 DNA follows: TGTGCCAGCAGCTTGGCTCCAGGGAGAGACCAGCCCCAGCTTTTT.

This clone occurred a few times. Sequence at one end of the junction differs from germline and may be a read error. The V call is TRBV19, the J call TRBJ2-1, with D unclear. There are 14 residues in the CDR3. Per germline, CDR1 LNHDA and CDR2 SQIVND (reference sequence). Written as DNA, the CDR3 is TGTGCCAGTGGTATAGTGGGTAGCTCAACTGAGCAGTTCTTC. This encodes CASGIVGSSTEQFF. Full variable domain (outside the CDR3, taken from reference TRBV19 and TRBJ2-1): DGGITQSPKYLFRKEGQNVTLSCEQNLNHDAMYWYRQDPGQGLRLIYYSQIVNDFQKGDIAEGYSVSREKKESFPLTVTSAQKNPTAFYLCASGIVGSSTEQFFGPGTRLTVL.

In this sample, this clone turned up many times. The chain uses TRBV2 and TRBJ2-5, with D perhaps matching TRBD2 (6 bases). With 11 bases removed from V and 4 bases from J, the gap between germline ends came to 20 bases. This CDR3 contains 14 residues. Germline assignment: CDR1 SNHLY and CDR2 FYNNEI. CDR3 sequence: CASGWRDPGETQYF. CDR3 nucleotide sequence: TGTGCCTCAGGTTGGAGGGACCCCGGAGAGACCCAGTACTTC.